Below, 31 T cell receptor beta chains from the same sample are listed, as sequenced in a study of blood T cell repertoires in COVID-19 (dated by TCRdb to between 2020 and 2021). Libraries came from the immunoSEQ multiplex PCR assay. The table was pulled from immuneACCESS by TCRdb, which kept in-frame rearrangements only. Such tables lose some clones; where checked, under half of the loss comes from unresolved V genes, and the rest has no known cause. Within this sample are 200,000 or so clones, with 86% of them counted one time only. The ten largest clones add up to under 4% of the sample. Sequencing input: PBMCs or T cells enriched from blood (not recorded which). These receptors were collected from a woman in her thirties or forties with acute COVID-19.

This rearrangement joins TRBV6-5 to TRBJ1-5; D possibly corresponds to TRBD1 (5 bases). Germline CDR1 MNHEY, CDR2 SVGAGI. This CDR3 is 12 amino acids long. The germline V and J ends were trimmed by 8 bases and 4 bases, with 9 bases remaining between them. The CDR3 spells CASSGLNQPQHF. The CDR3 coding sequence is TGTGCCAGCTCGGGACTGAATCAGCCCCAGCATTTT.

The CDR3 loop is CASRGQANEKLFF. CDR3 nucleotides: TGTGCCAGCCGCGGGCAGGCAAATGAAAAACTGTTTTTT. This sequence joins TRBV7-8 and TRBJ1-4; no definite D call. V lost 8 bases and J lost 5, with 12 bases in between. Germline V gene data show CDR1 as SGHVS and CDR2 as FQNEAQ. This CDR3 contains 13 residues.

This sequence joins TRBV6-5 and TRBJ1-3, with D possibly TRBD1 on 5 matching bases. The germline V gene encodes CDR1 MNHEY and CDR2 SVGAGI. CDR3 length: 15 residues. Trimming took 6 bases from V and 0 from J, leaving 12 bases between them. DNA of the CDR3: TGTGCCAGCAGCCGGACCAGGGACTCTGGAAACACCATATATTTT. It is translated as CASSRTRDSGNTIYF.

The chain is built from TRBV5-1 and TRBJ1-2; no definite D call. The CDR3 runs to 13 residues. Looked up from germline, CDR1 is SGHRS and CDR2 is YFSETQ. V was shortened by 0 bases and J by 7 bases, with 10 bases between the two germline ends. In nucleotides, the CDR3 is TGCGCCAGCAGCTTGGTCGGAGGCTCTGGCTACACCTTC. Translating gives CASSLVGGSGYTF.

This chain uses TRBV7-6 with TRBJ1-6, with 7 bases that match TRBD1. Per the germline V gene, CDR1 is SGHVS and CDR2 is FNYEAQ. This CDR3 is 15 amino acids long. The V and J ends lost 4 bases and 5 bases, in that order; junction bases with no gene match: 5. CDR3 DNA: TGTGCCAGCAGCTACGGGACAGACAATAATTCACCCCTCCACTTT. Translating gives CASSYGTDNNSPLHF.

The chain uses TRBV5-6 and TRBJ1-1; TRBD1 matches 9 bases. This CDR3 region has 14 residues. Trimming cost V 3 bases and J 6 bases; bases outside gene matches: 6. Germline V gives CDR1 SGHDT, CDR2 YYEEEE. CDR3 in DNA: TGTGCCAGCAGCTCGGGCGGGACAGGGTCTGAAGCTTTCTTT. Translation: CASSSGGTGSEAFF. Using reference TRBV5-6 and TRBJ1-1 for the parts outside the CDR3, the full variable domain is DAGVTQSPTHLIKTRGQQVTLRCSPKSGHDTVSWYQQALGQGPQFIFQYYEEEERQRGNFPDRFSGHQFPNYSSELNVNALLLGDSALYLCASSSGGTGSEAFFGQGTRLTVV.

V gene TRBV19 combines with J gene TRBJ1-5, with D possibly TRBD1 on 6 matching bases. Germline V CDR1 and CDR2: LNHDA, SQIVND (reference sequence). This CDR3 has 12 residues. V was clipped by 6 bases and J by 4 bases, with 7 bases between them. The CDR3 nucleotides are TGTGCCAGTAGGGACAGAAATCAGCCCCAGCATTTT. This codes for CASRDRNQPQHF.

The rearrangement links TRBV6-5 to TRBJ1-5; D gene uncertain. This CDR3 is built from 15 residues. Germline-derived CDR1 and CDR2 are MNHEY and SVGAGI. The germline V and J ends were trimmed by 6 bases and 0 bases, with 12 bases remaining between them. For the CDR3, the DNA is TGTGCCAGCAGACCCCGTGGGCTTAGCAATCAGCCCCAGCATTTT. Its protein product is CASRPRGLSNQPQHF.

This clone was observed a few times. V usage is TRBV11-2 and J usage is TRBJ1-1; 7 positions match TRBD1. The length of the CDR3 is 16 residues. J was trimmed by 0 bases and V by 7 bases; bases with no gene match: 11. From germline, CDR1 is SGHAT and CDR2 FQNNGV. The CDR3 DNA sequence: TGTGCCAGCATGGATGGGGGACAGTTCATGAACACTGAAGCTTTCTTT. This gives the protein CASMDGGQFMNTEAFF.

This chain connects TRBV19 to TRBJ2-2; 11 nucleotides agree with TRBD2. The CDR3 is 15 amino acids. The trim removed 11 bases at V and 0 bases at J, leaving 5 bases unmatched. The germline V gene has CDR1 LNHDA and CDR2 SQIVND (reference sequence). CDR3 sequence (DNA): TGTGCCTCGACTAGCGGGGCAACGAACACCGGGGAGCTGTTTTTT. This encodes CASTSGATNTGELFF. The whole variable domain, remainder taken from reference TRBV19 and TRBJ2-2, is DGGITQSPKYLFRKEGQNVTLSCEQNLNHDAMYWYRQDPGQGLRLIYYSQIVNDFQKGDIAEGYSVSREKKESFPLTVTSAQKNPTAFYLCASTSGATNTGELFFGEGSRLTVL.

The chain combines TRBV7-9 with TRBJ2-1; perhaps TRBD2 as D (6 bases). CDR3 length equals 16 residues. V was cut by 1 base and J by 0 bases, with 10 bases left in between. Germline assignment: CDR1 SEHNR and CDR2 FQNEAQ (reference sequence). CDR3 loop: CASSLVSGYSYNEQFF. As DNA, the CDR3 is TGTGCCAGCAGCTTAGTTAGCGGTTACTCCTACAATGAGCAGTTCTTC.

The chain uses TRBV19 and TRBJ2-2, with TRBD1 matching over 10 bases. The V segment lost 4 bases and the J segment 3 bases; nucleotides outside the gene matches: 17. The CDR3 is 20 amino acids. Germline CDR1 is LNHDA and CDR2 is SQIVND (reference sequence). This CDR3 reads CASSRGPRQGAIGYTGELFF. In DNA form, the CDR3 reads TGTGCCAGTAGTAGAGGGCCGAGACAGGGGGCCATCGGGTACACCGGGGAGCTGTTTTTT.

This chain connects TRBV14 to TRBJ2-1; the match to TRBD2 covers 7 bases. The germline V gene encodes CDR1 SGHDN and CDR2 FVKESK. V shed 5 bases, J shed 9 bases, and the junction held 7 bases outside the gene matches. There are 13 residues in the CDR3. The CDR3 sequence: CASSKLGGTEQFF. In nucleotides, the CDR3 is TGTGCCAGCAGCAAACTCGGGGGGACTGAGCAGTTCTTC. Variable domain in full (rest from reference TRBV14 and TRBJ2-1): EAGVTQFPSHSVIEKGQTVTLRCDPISGHDNLYWYRRVMGKEIKFLLHFVKESKQDESGMPNNRFLAERTGGTYSTLKVQPAELEDSGVYFCASSKLGGTEQFFGPGTRLTVL.

This clone was observed a single time. V is TRBV13 and J is TRBJ1-3, with TRBD1 matching over 7 bases. There are 15 residues in the CDR3. Trimming removed 6 bases from V and 1 base from J; junction bases left unmatched: 6. Germline V gene data show CDR1 as PRHDT and CDR2 as FYEKMQ (reference sequence). CDR3 amino acids: CASREQGQSGNTIYF. The CDR3, as DNA: TGTGCCAGCAGGGAACAGGGGCAGTCTGGAAACACCATATATTTT.

This sequence joins TRBV7-3 and TRBJ2-1; tentative D call: TRBD1 (7 bases). From germline, CDR1 is SGHTA and CDR2 FQGTGA. The CDR3 loop spans 13 amino acids. Trimming left V 2 bases short and J 7 bases short, with 9 bases between. CDR3 region: CASSLAGQNEQFF. The DNA of the CDR3 is TGTGCCAGCAGCTTAGCGGGACAGAATGAGCAGTTCTTC.

The rearrangement joins TRBV11-2 to TRBJ2-1; TRBD2 is a possible D gene (6 bases). Germline V gene lookup returns CDR1 SGHAT and CDR2 FQNNGV. V lost 4 bases and J lost 4, with 11 bases in between. The CDR3 spans 14 residues. The CDR3 DNA reads as TGTGCCAGCAGCTCCGGGGGTTCTTACAATGAGCAGTTCTTC. It yields the protein CASSSGGSYNEQFF. Full variable domain (missing parts from reference TRBV11-2 and TRBJ2-1): EAGVAQSPRYKIIEKRQSVAFWCNPISGHATLYWYQQILGQGPKLLIQFQNNGVVDDSQLPKDRFSAERLKGVDSTLKIQPAKLEDSAVYLCASSSGGSYNEQFFGPGTRLTVL.

The chain has TRBV6-5 and TRBJ1-2, with D perhaps matching TRBD1 (5 bases). V lost 8 bases to trimming and J lost 0 bases, with 16 bases between them. Looked up from germline, CDR1 is MNHEY and CDR2 is SVGAGI. This CDR3 region has 15 residues. The CDR3 sequence is CASSGGTSSNYGYTF. The CDR3 coding sequence is TGTGCCAGCTCCGGTGGGACTTCTTCTAACTATGGCTACACCTTC.

The chain links TRBV18 to TRBJ1-4; 8 bases map to TRBD1. The CDR3 contains 14 residues. With 8 bases clipped from V and 6 bases from J, the junction kept 8 bases outside the gene matches. Germline V gene data show CDR1 as KGHSH and CDR2 as LQKENI. The CDR3 loop reads CASLKDRADEKLFF. Written as DNA, the CDR3 is TGTGCCAGCCTTAAGGACAGGGCGGATGAAAAACTGTTTTTT.

The chain uses TRBV20-1 and TRBJ1-1; D not resolved. The CDR3 length is 9 residues. V was cut by 7 bases and J by 11 bases, with 11 bases left in between. Germline V gene data show CDR1 as DFQATT and CDR2 as SNEGSKA (reference sequence). CDR3 protein: CSDKRRAFF. For the CDR3, the DNA is TGCAGTGATAAGAGGAGGGCTTTCTTT.

The chain has TRBV27 and TRBJ1-5; tentative D call: TRBD1 (5 bases). CDR3 length equals 15 residues. The germline V gene has CDR1 MNHEY and CDR2 SMNVEV (reference sequence). With 2 bases removed from V and 6 bases from J, the gap between germline ends came to 14 bases. The CDR3 spells CASSLGLPGGQPQHF. The CDR3 DNA reads as TGTGCCAGCAGTTTAGGCCTACCGGGGGGTCAGCCCCAGCATTTT.

The rearrangement joins TRBV3-1 (or the pseudogene TRBV3-2) to TRBJ1-1; TRBD1 agrees at 10 bases. Germline assignment: CDR1 LGHDT and CDR2 YNNKEL (reference sequence). The CDR3 length is 14 residues. J lost 5 bases, V lost 1 base, and 1 base had no gene match. The chain's CDR3 is CASSQGGQGTEAFF. The CDR3 DNA reads as TGTGCCAGCAGCCAAGGGGGACAGGGGACTGAAGCTTTCTTT.

This sequence joins TRBV7-9 and TRBJ1-1; a weak D match, TRBD1 (5 bases). CDR1 SEHNR and CDR2 FQNEAQ come from the germline V gene (reference sequence). Trimming stripped 7 bases from V and 2 bases from J, with 11 bases between. This CDR3 has 13 amino acids. CDR3 amino acids: CASISGINTEAFF. In DNA form, the CDR3 reads TGTGCCAGCATCTCAGGGATTAACACTGAAGCTTTCTTT.

This sequence joins TRBV5-1 and TRBJ2-7; a possible D gene is TRBD1 (6 bases). The CDR3 loop spans 14 amino acids. Germline CDR1 is SGHRS and CDR2 is YFSETQ. Trimming removed 3 bases from V and 0 bases from J, with 10 bases in between. The CDR3 DNA is TGCGCCAGCAGCTGGGGGCCCAGCTCCTACGAGCAGTACTTC. This translates into CASSWGPSSYEQYF.

The chain recombines TRBV3-1 (or the pseudogene TRBV3-2) with TRBJ1-5; no clear D gene. Germline V CDR1 and CDR2: LGHDT, YNNKEL (reference sequence). There are 13 residues in the CDR3. V lost 0 bases to trimming and J lost 4 bases, with 4 bases between them. This CDR3 is CASSQDRNQPQHF. For the CDR3, the DNA is TGTGCCAGCAGCCAAGATCGGAATCAGCCCCAGCATTTT.

J is TRBJ1-5 and V is TRBV19; D possibly corresponds to TRBD1 (6 bases). This CDR3 contains 15 residues. Germline CDR1 and CDR2: LNHDA and SQIVND (reference sequence). V was cut by 10 bases and J by 2 bases, with 18 bases left in between. The CDR3 protein is CATRKSAGGNQPQHF. The DNA of the CDR3 is TGTGCCACCCGAAAGTCCGCAGGGGGCAATCAGCCCCAGCATTTT.

V is TRBV11-2 and J is TRBJ1-3; D unresolved. V lost 1 base to trimming and J lost 12 bases, with 22 bases between them. The germline V gene has CDR1 SGHAT and CDR2 FQNNGV. The CDR3 totals 16 residues. The CDR3 nucleotides are TGTGCCAGCAGCTTAGCCGCCAGCACGCCCGGAGGGAACATATATTTT. Translation gives CASSLAASTPGGNIYF.

This chain uses TRBV5-1 with TRBJ2-3, with TRBD1 as a possible D gene (6 bases). The germline V gene has CDR1 SGHRS and CDR2 YFSETQ. V dropped 0 bases and J dropped 6 bases, with 17 bases sitting between them. The CDR3 is 16 residues long. CDR3 bases: TGCGCCAGCAGCTTGGGTAGTCAGGGGAAGGGGGATACGCAGTATTTT. Encoded protein: CASSLGSQGKGDTQYF.

V gene TRBV5-1 combines with J gene TRBJ2-2; D possibly corresponds to TRBD1 (6 bases). V was shortened by 3 bases and J by 5 bases, with 14 bases between the two germline ends. The CDR3 loop spans 15 amino acids. Germline CDR1 is SGHRS and CDR2 is YFSETQ. The CDR3 DNA reads as TGCGCCAGCAGCTCCGAAGGGGGTCGGACCGGGGAGCTGTTTTTT. Translated, it gives CASSSEGGRTGELFF.

This clone occurred a few times. This chain links TRBV18 with TRBJ1-2, with D perhaps matching TRBD1 (5 bases). Germline V gives CDR1 KGHSH, CDR2 LQKENI. The V and J ends lost 1 base and 5 bases respectively, with 8 bases between them. The CDR3 is 13 residues long. The CDR3, as DNA: TGTGCCAGCTCACCACGGCAGGGTTATGGCTACACCTTC. Its translation: CASSPRQGYGYTF.

The V gene is TRBV3-1 (or the pseudogene TRBV3-2), the J gene TRBJ2-3; 11 nucleotides line up with TRBD2. CDR1 is LGHDT, CDR2 YNNKEL, per germline (reference sequence). The CDR3 extends over 17 amino acids. J lost 0 bases, V lost 1 base, and 3 bases had no gene match. The CDR3 DNA sequence: TGTGCCAGCAGCCAAGTGACTAGCGGGGTAAGCACAGATACGCAGTATTTT. Translation: CASSQVTSGVSTDTQYF.

The chain links TRBV30 to TRBJ1-1, with 7 bases identical to TRBD1. CDR3 length equals 14 residues. CDR1 is GTSNPN and CDR2 is SVGIG in the germline V gene (reference sequence). With V trimmed by 4 bases and J by 4 bases, 9 bases remained unmatched. This CDR3 is CAWKRLTGATEAFF. The CDR3 nucleotides are TGTGCCTGGAAAAGGCTCACAGGGGCCACTGAAGCTTTCTTT.